The clone carrying this TCR beta chain was counted only a few times. Its target is not known. This sample was taken from a study of T cells after yellow fever vaccination. Study context: Libraries from low-cell-number fractions were prepared with the SMART-Seq v4 Ultra Low Input RNA kit. Regarding the study as a whole: Only a small proportion of the clonotypes turned up in both the CD4 and the CD8 compartments, likely arising from convergent recombination. Clones from primary vaccination mostly reappeared after the booster (roughly 97% CD4, approximately 86% CD8). A weaker secondary response peaked on day 5, the primary on day 15.

Each CDR3 protein is one row after TCRdb ran MiXCR on the 5' RACE reads. The data hold about 350,000 distinct CDR3 sequences, with 11% observed a single time. This TCR derives from a man aged 18 to 30 who received the YFV17D yellow fever vaccine. The source material was PBMCs, sampled on the day of the first yellow fever vaccination.

The CDR3, as DNA: TGTGCCAGCAGTGATGTCAGCGGGGCAGATACGCAGTATTTT. This codes for CASSDVSGADTQYF. The chain combines TRBV2 with TRBJ2-3; TRBD2 matches 7 bases. Germline-derived CDR1 and CDR2 are SNHLY and FYNNEI. Trimming cost V 3 bases and J 4 bases; bases outside gene matches: 4. This CDR3 comprises 14 residues. Complete variable domain (other parts from reference TRBV2 and TRBJ2-3): EPEVTQTPSHQVTQMGQEVILRCVPISNHLYFYWYRQILGQKVEFLVSFYNNEISEKSEIFDDQFSVERPDGSNFTLKIRSTKLEDSAMYFCASSDVSGADTQYFGPGTRLTVL.